This T cell receptor beta chain emerged from a study of shared clonotypes between healthy human individuals. Study in general: Sampling drew on donors who were a couple of women and a few men aged 18 to 49.

The length of the CDR3 is 14 residues. Trimming stripped 7 bases from V and 8 bases from J, with 20 bases between. The germline V gene has CDR1 MNHNS and CDR2 SASEGT. Clones were sequenced by immunoSEQ multiplex PCR, and TCRdb holds only the in-frame ones, with some missing. The sample includes about 490,000 clones, about three quarters seen only once; the top ten take 13%. What was sequenced was PBMCs. The sequence was obtained from a woman between 35 and 50 years old in good health. Some clones in this sample may be carry-over from other donors' samples. J is TRBJ1-2 and V is TRBV6-1; D is perhaps TRBD1 (6 bases). CDR3 bases: TGTGCCAGCATTAGCGGGGGCGCTATTCCCGGCTACACCTTC. Translation gives CASISGGAIPGYTF.